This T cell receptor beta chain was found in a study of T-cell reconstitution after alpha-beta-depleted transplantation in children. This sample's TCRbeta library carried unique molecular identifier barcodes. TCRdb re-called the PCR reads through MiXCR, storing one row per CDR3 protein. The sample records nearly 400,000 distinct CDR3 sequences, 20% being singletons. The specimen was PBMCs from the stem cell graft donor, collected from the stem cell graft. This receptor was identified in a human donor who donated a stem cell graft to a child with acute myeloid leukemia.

The DNA of the CDR3 is TGTGCCAGTAGTGAGCCAAACAGGGGGCAAGGAGAGACCCAGTACTTC. As protein: CASSEPNRGQGETQYF. This chain links TRBV19 with TRBJ2-5, with TRBD1 matching 9 bases. The CDR3 sequence is 16 residues long. V lost 5 bases and J lost 4; bases outside the gene matches: 11. Per germline, CDR1 LNHDA and CDR2 SQIVND (reference sequence).